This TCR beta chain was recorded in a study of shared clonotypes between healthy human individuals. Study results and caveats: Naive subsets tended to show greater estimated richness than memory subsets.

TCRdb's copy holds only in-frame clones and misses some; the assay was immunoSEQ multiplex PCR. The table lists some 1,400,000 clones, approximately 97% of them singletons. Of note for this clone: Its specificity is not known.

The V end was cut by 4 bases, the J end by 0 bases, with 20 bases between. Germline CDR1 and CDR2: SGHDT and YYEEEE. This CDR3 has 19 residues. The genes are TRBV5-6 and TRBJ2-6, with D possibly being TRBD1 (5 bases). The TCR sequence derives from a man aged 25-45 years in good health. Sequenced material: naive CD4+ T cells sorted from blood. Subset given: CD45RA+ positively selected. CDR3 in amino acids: CASSLPPRVTHSGANVLTF. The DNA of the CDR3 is TGTGCCAGCAGCCTCCCTCCCAGGGTCACGCACTCTGGGGCCAACGTCCTGACTTTC.